The 26 T cell receptor beta chains below all came from one sample that was sequenced in a study of T cell responses to AZD1222 COVID-19 vaccine. Clones were sequenced by immunoSEQ multiplex PCR, and TCRdb holds only the in-frame ones, with some missing. The sample has about 100,000 clones, 84% seen once; the top ten hold over 15%. Sequenced here: peripheral blood, sampled on day 0 of AZD1222 vaccination. The receptor set was obtained from an adult in good health.

The chain recombines TRBV11-3 with TRBJ1-4, with D possibly TRBD1 on 5 matching bases. Trimming removed 5 bases at V and 0 bases at J, with 13 bases between. CDR1 and CDR2 from the germline V gene are SGHNT and YENEEA. CDR3 length: 16 residues. The CDR3 bases are TGTGCCAGCAGCCTCGGACAAGACACAACTAATGAAAAACTGTTTTTT. Protein sequence: CASSLGQDTTNEKLFF.

The chain has TRBV12-3 or TRBV12-4 and TRBJ1-1; D is unresolved. CDR3 length: 13 amino acids. The ends were cut back, 6 bases at V and 0 bases at J, with 8 bases in the middle. The DNA for the CDR3 is TGTGCCAGCAGCCGTAATCTGAACACTGAAGCTTTCTTT. Encoded protein: CASSRNLNTEAFF.

This clone was picked up a small number of times. The chain carries TRBV3-1 (or the pseudogene TRBV3-2) and TRBJ2-3, with D tentatively TRBD1 or TRBD2 (5 bases each). The CDR3 runs to 13 residues. Trimming removed 1 base from V and 9 bases from J, with 11 bases in between. Germline CDR1 and CDR2: LGHDT and YNNKEL (reference sequence). In DNA form, the CDR3 reads TGTGCCAGCAGCCAAGGGGACCTAAGCACGCAGTATTTT. It codes for CASSQGDLSTQYF.

This clone was counted only a few times. The chain carries TRBV3-1 (or the pseudogene TRBV3-2) and TRBJ2-5; D is unclear. V shed 4 bases and J shed 4 bases, with 4 bases lying between them. CDR1 is LGHDT and CDR2 is YNNKEL in the germline V gene (reference sequence). CDR3 length: 11 amino acids. CDR3 protein: CASSPSETQYF. CDR3 DNA sequence: TGTGCCAGCAGCCCATCAGAGACCCAGTACTTC.

The gene calls are TRBV6-5 and TRBJ2-7; a weak D match, TRBD1 (5 bases). Trimming took off 6 bases at V and 2 bases at J, with 8 bases between the two ends. There are 12 residues in the CDR3. Per the germline V gene, CDR1 is MNHEY and CDR2 is SVGAGI. As DNA, the CDR3 is TGTGCCAGCAGCCCGGACACCTACGAGCAGTACGTC. Its translation is CASSPDTYEQYV.

The rearrangement links TRBV28 to TRBJ1-4, with D maybe TRBD1 (5 bases). Trimming removed 2 bases from V and 7 bases from J, with 11 bases in between. CDR3 length equals 14 residues. Per the germline V gene, CDR1 is MDHEN and CDR2 is SYDVKM. The CDR3 coding sequence is TGTGCCAGCAGTTTAGAGGGGATGGGTGAAAAACTGTTTTTT. Translation: CASSLEGMGEKLFF.

This clone occurred a few times. The gene calls are TRBV7-9 and TRBJ2-1; D gene unclear. V lost 5 bases to trimming and J lost 6 bases, with 11 bases between them. From germline, CDR1 is SEHNR and CDR2 FQNEAQ (reference sequence). The CDR3 sequence is 13 residues long. The CDR3 DNA reads as TGTGCCAGCAGCCCGATGTACAGCAATGAGCAGTTCTTC. It translates to CASSPMYSNEQFF.

The chain combines TRBV7-8 with TRBJ1-2; 7 nucleotides line up with TRBD1. The CDR3 covers 13 residues. Germline V lookup: CDR1 SGHVS, CDR2 FQNEAQ. V lost 5 bases, J lost 8 bases, and 8 bases stayed unmatched. The CDR3, as DNA: TGTGCCAGCAGCCAGGTACAGGGGAGAGGCTACACCTTC. Amino acids: CASSQVQGRGYTF. Full variable domain (remainder filled in from reference TRBV7-8 and TRBJ1-2): GAGVSQSPRYKVAKRGQDVALRCDPISGHVSLFWYQQALGQGPEFLTYFQNEAQLDKSGLPSDRFFAERPEGSVSTLKIQRTQQEDSAVYLCASSQVQGRGYTFGSGTRLTVV.

The rearrangement uses TRBV15 and TRBJ1-4, with D unresolved. The germline V gene encodes CDR1 LNHNV and CDR2 YYDKDF (reference sequence). Trimming shortened V by 1 base and J by 12 bases, and 6 bases separated the two germline ends. CDR3 size: 11 residues. The CDR3 sequence: CATSRADELFF. For the CDR3, the DNA is TGTGCCACCAGCAGAGCGGACGAACTGTTTTTT.

The chain couples TRBV7-9 to TRBJ2-2; tentatively, D is TRBD2 (6 bases). There are 16 residues in the CDR3. Looked up from germline, CDR1 is SEHNR and CDR2 is FQNEAQ (reference sequence). V was clipped by 2 bases and J by 4 bases, with 14 bases between them. The CDR3 DNA follows: TGTGCCAGCAGCTTAACTGGGGGGAAGGGCACCGGGGAGCTGTTTTTT. Translation: CASSLTGGKGTGELFF.

The chain carries TRBV24-1 and TRBJ2-1, with 7 bases matching TRBD1. This CDR3 comprises 14 residues. Trimming took 4 bases from V and 5 from J; bases not matched to a gene: 4. Germline lookup yields CDR1 KGHDR and CDR2 SFDVKD. CDR3 bases: TGTGCCACCAGTGAACCGGGACAGCACAATGAGCAGTTCTTC. It codes for CATSEPGQHNEQFF.

The V and J genes are TRBV14 and TRBJ1-2; D not certain. The germline gives CDR1 SGHDN, CDR2 FVKESK. V gave up 5 bases and J gave up 7 bases, with 14 bases separating them. This CDR3 has 13 residues. CDR3 sequence reads: CASSSSTVGGYTF. CDR3 DNA: TGTGCCAGCAGCTCCTCAACCGTTGGTGGCTACACCTTC.

V and J are TRBV5-1 and TRBJ1-2; 7 bases map to TRBD1. The junction had 3 bases not matched to a gene; V was cut back by 4 bases and J by 0 bases. Germline CDR1 SGHRS, CDR2 YFSETQ. This CDR3 has 14 residues. CDR3: CASSRDRANYGYTF. Written as DNA, the CDR3 is TGCGCCAGCAGCAGGGACAGAGCTAACTATGGCTACACCTTC.

The rearrangement uses TRBV7-2 and TRBJ1-2; D possibly corresponds to TRBD1 (6 bases). Germline V lookup: CDR1 SGHTA, CDR2 FQGNSA. V gave up 5 bases and J gave up 0 bases, with 13 bases separating them. The CDR3 runs 15 residues. This CDR3 reads CASSPGQSSNYGYTF. The CDR3 bases are TGTGCCAGCAGCCCCGGACAGTCTTCTAACTATGGCTACACCTTC.

The chain couples TRBV19 to TRBJ1-2; 9 bases line up with TRBD1. The J segment lost 8 bases and the V segment lost 7 bases, leaving 11 bases of the junction unmatched. Germline-derived CDR1 and CDR2 are LNHDA and SQIVND (reference sequence). The CDR3 spans 14 residues. As DNA, the CDR3 is TGTGCCAGTACCGACCGGGACAGGGTTGGGGGCTACACCTTC. Residues: CASTDRDRVGGYTF. The entire variable domain, with the rest obtained from reference TRBV19 and TRBJ1-2, is as follows: DGGITQSPKYLFRKEGQNVTLSCEQNLNHDAMYWYRQDPGQGLRLIYYSQIVNDFQKGDIAEGYSVSREKKESFPLTVTSAQKNPTAFYLCASTDRDRVGGYTFGSGTRLTVV.

This sequence joins TRBV5-1 and TRBJ2-1; possibly TRBD1 for D (5 bases). This CDR3 contains 13 residues. The germline CDR1 and CDR2 sequences are SGHRS and YFSETQ. V lost 5 bases and J 8 bases, leaving 14 bases between the germline ends. The CDR3 region is CASSSQGSDEQFF. CDR3 bases: TGCGCCAGCAGTTCCCAGGGTTCCGATGAGCAGTTCTTC. Looking up the rest from reference TRBV5-1 and TRBJ2-1 gives the full variable domain: KAGVTQTPRYLIKTRGQQVTLSCSPISGHRSVSWYQQTPGQGLQFLFEYFSETQRNKGNFPGRFSGRQFSNSRSEMNVSTLELGDSALYLCASSSQGSDEQFFGPGTRLTVL.

Turning to this clone: One end of the junction is discordant with germline, which a read error may explain. The chain's CDR3 is CASREGTEWSNNEQFF. The CDR3 DNA follows: TGTGCCAGCAGAGAAGGGACGGAATGGTCAAACAATGAGCAGTTCTTC. The gene calls are TRBV2 and TRBJ2-1; tentatively, D is TRBD1 or TRBD2 (5 bases each). Germline V gives CDR1 SNHLY, CDR2 FYNNEI. CDR3 length: 16 amino acids.

This rearrangement joins TRBV11-2 to TRBJ1-1; D call uncertain. The CDR3 has 14 residues. Germline V gene sequence: CDR1 SGHAT, CDR2 FQNNGV. The V end lost 5 bases, the J end lost 1 base, and 11 bases lay between the germline ends. The CDR3 loop reads CASSPVGTNTEAFF. In nucleotides, the CDR3 is TGTGCCAGCAGCCCAGTGGGCACGAACACTGAAGCTTTCTTT.

The J gene is TRBJ2-1, the V gene TRBV7-9, with D possibly being TRBD2 (6 bases). The CDR3 runs 13 residues. Between the trimmed V and J ends, which lost 4 bases and 2 bases, there was a span of 6 bases. Germline V CDR1 and CDR2: SEHNR, FQNEAQ (reference sequence). The CDR3 here is CASSWGAYNEQFF. In nucleotides, the CDR3 is TGTGCCAGCAGCTGGGGGGCCTACAATGAGCAGTTCTTC.

The chain is built from TRBV7-9 and TRBJ1-1; 7 nucleotides line up with TRBD1. V gave up 5 bases and J gave up 0 bases; unmatched junction bases: 12. Germline lookup yields CDR1 SEHNR and CDR2 FQNEAQ (reference sequence). This CDR3 region has 17 residues. The chain's CDR3 is CASSQLGQGDLNTEAFF. The CDR3 DNA sequence: TGTGCCAGCAGCCAACTTGGCCAGGGGGATCTGAACACTGAAGCTTTCTTT.

The chain uses TRBV28 and TRBJ1-4; D might be TRBD1 (5 bases). V lost 2 bases to trimming and J lost 8 bases, with 12 bases between them. This CDR3 has 14 amino acids. Germline V lookup: CDR1 MDHEN, CDR2 SYDVKM. CDR3 DNA: TGTGCCAGCAGTTTAGGAGGGGTCAGAGAAAAACTGTTTTTT. Translation: CASSLGGVREKLFF.

The V call is TRBV7-8, the J call TRBJ2-1; weak D call: TRBD2 (7 bases). Deletions cut 7 bases from V and 4 bases from J, with 17 bases between. CDR3 length: 15 amino acids. CDR1 and CDR2 (germline): SGHVS, FQNEAQ. CDR3 sequence reads: CASTQTGGLYNEQFF. CDR3 in DNA: TGTGCCAGCACGCAGACGGGGGGCCTATACAATGAGCAGTTCTTC.

The V gene is TRBV28, the J gene TRBJ2-7; the match to TRBD2 covers 8 bases. CDR3 length: 15 residues. Germline-derived CDR1 and CDR2 are MDHEN and SYDVKM. The V segment lost 5 bases and the J segment 1 base; nucleotides outside the gene matches: 7. Here the CDR3 DNA reads TGTGCCAGCAGTAATCCGGGACTAGGGTCCTACGAGCAGTACTTC. Its translation is CASSNPGLGSYEQYF.

This clone was found many times. The rearrangement joins TRBV11-3 to TRBJ2-3; 11 bases fit TRBD2. The germline gives CDR1 SGHNT, CDR2 YENEEA. This CDR3 is built from 17 residues. Trimming removed 5 bases from V and 2 bases from J; junction bases left unmatched: 9. The CDR3 coding sequence is TGTGCCAGCAGCATACGACTAGCGGGATTCCACACAGATACGCAGTATTTT. It yields the protein CASSIRLAGFHTDTQYF.

This clone was detected a few times. The J gene is TRBJ1-4, the V gene TRBV5-1; perhaps TRBD1 as D (5 bases). The germline V gene has CDR1 SGHRS and CDR2 YFSETQ. The V and J ends lost 5 bases and 8 bases respectively, with 16 bases between them. The CDR3 consists of 14 residues. The CDR3 DNA reads as TGCGCCAGCAGGGGGGATAGGGGCCGGGAAAAACTGTTTTTT. This encodes CASRGDRGREKLFF.

In this sample, this clone turned up once. The chain has TRBV4-3 and TRBJ2-7; the match to TRBD1 covers 9 bases. J gave up 2 bases and V 0 bases, and 2 bases lay outside the gene matches. The CDR3 sequence is 15 residues long. Germline values: CDR1 LGHNA, CDR2 YSLEER. CDR3 bases: TGCGCCAGCAGCCAAGATGGGACAGGGACCTACGAGCAGTACGTC. Residues: CASSQDGTGTYEQYV.